This record covers a single TCR beta chain. Its antigen remains unknown. This specimen belongs to a study of cytomegalovirus exposure and HLA in healthy donors. Germline assignment: CDR1 LGHNA and CDR2 YSLEER. The trim removed 5 bases at V and 3 bases at J, leaving 9 bases unmatched. This CDR3 has 15 amino acids. The PCR employed 60 Vbeta primers together with 13 Jbeta primers. Authors' data handling: A follow-up analysis tallied tens of millions of unique TCR beta chains, roughly 11 million shared. Repertoires were generated with immunoSEQ multiplex PCR, while TCRdb's copy carries only in-frame clones and drops some. That table is the source of V, J and clone size, and D and trimming were worked out from the DNA. Here the sample spans about 200,000 clones, 79% being singletons. The study's findings and limits: From TCR beta sequences, most subjects' HLA-A and HLA-B alleles were reportedly predicted accurately. Donor immune exposure was known only as CMV serostatus. In a later analysis, HLA-associated TCR beta chains were more clonally expanded than equally common others.

The rearrangement joins TRBV4-3 to TRBJ1-2; 7 bases fit TRBD1. This receptor was taken from a girl aged 5-17 years in good health and CMV-seropositive. The sample consisted of PBMCs. The CDR3 loop reads CASSDGTDLYYGYTF. CDR3 DNA: TGCGCCAGCAGCGATGGGACAGATCTCTACTATGGCTACACCTTC.